This record covers a single T cell receptor (beta chain). Its target is not known. The data originate from a study of T-cell memory formation after mild COVID-19. Across the whole study: In these data, TCR clusters were largely donor specific.

Study-wide results and caveats: Later expanders leaned toward CD4+, whereas clones contracting from day 15 to 85 were balanced CD4/CD8. Memory sampled before infection contained some responding clones, suggesting cross-reactive memory joined.

Germline assignment: CDR1 SGHKS and CDR2 YYEKEE (reference sequence). The V segment lost 1 base and the J segment 2 bases; nucleotides outside the gene matches: 5. The CDR3 has 15 residues. 5'RACE with constant-segment primers built TCRalpha and TCRbeta cDNA libraries with UMIs. TCRdb called the 5' RACE reads again in MiXCR, with one record for every CDR3 protein. This sample has about 82,000 distinct CDR3 sequences, with about 14% found just once. What was sequenced was PBMCs or a T cell subset sorted from them (not recorded which). The origin of this receptor is a young man who had mild COVID-19 (a few samples of this study predate the infection). Cell type and time point are not known. This chain links TRBV5-5 with TRBJ1-1, with 7 bases matching TRBD1. The CDR3 loop reads CASSLWDSPNTEAFF. CDR3 nucleotides: TGTGCCAGCAGCTTGTGGGACAGTCCTAACACTGAAGCTTTCTTT.